This T cell receptor (beta chain) was identified in a study of T and B cells in COVID-19 patients. BIOMED2 TRB-A/B primer pools were used in multiplex TRB PCR. MiXCR was run by TCRdb on the multiplex PCR reads, yielding one entry per CDR3 protein. Found here are over 8,000 distinct CDR3 sequences, 30% to 45% of them singletons; the top ten hold about 53%. V dropped 1 base and J dropped 0; count of bases not matched to a gene: 5. The germline V gene encodes CDR1 KGHSH and CDR2 LQKENI. The CDR3 totals 17 residues. Blood genomic DNA input for TRB amplification was about 240-550 ng. This clonotype was detected a few times. Its antigen is currently unknown. General observations from the study: Active COVID-19 showed highly clonal TRB repertoires; recovery showed diversity and richness above healthy donors.

Sequenced sample: blood. The TCR sequence derives from a human donor with active COVID-19. This chain links TRBV18 with TRBJ2-3; the match to TRBD2 covers 9 bases. DNA for the CDR3: TGTGCCAGCTCACCACTTGCTAGCGGGGCTAGCACAGATACGCAGTATTTT. Residues: CASSPLASGASTDTQYF.